These 7 T cell receptor beta chains originate from one sample sequenced in a study of radiotherapy plus CTLA-4 blockade in lung cancer. Generated by immunoSEQ multiplex PCR, the TCRdb table keeps only in-frame clones and is missing some. The sample includes 75,000 to 95,000 clones, around 72% seen only once; the top ten take around 15%. This material consisted of peripheral blood, taken from a patient treated with radiotherapy plus ipilimumab. The receptors here all came from a human donor with non-small cell lung cancer that progressed on radiotherapy plus ipilimumab.

J is TRBJ1-5 and V is TRBV2; D is possibly TRBD1 (5 bases). V was shortened by 6 bases and J by 5 bases, with 11 bases between the two germline ends. This CDR3 comprises 13 residues. From germline, CDR1 is SNHLY and CDR2 FYNNEI. CDR3 region: CASRGQGYQPQHF. In DNA, the CDR3 is TGTGCCAGCAGGGGGCAGGGCTATCAGCCCCAGCATTTT.

The chain employs TRBV9 and TRBJ2-1; 13 bases agree with TRBD2. Germline values: CDR1 SGDLS, CDR2 YYNGEE. V lost 3 bases and J lost 0; bases outside the gene matches: 3. This CDR3 is 17 amino acids long. The CDR3 DNA sequence: TGTGCCAGCAGCGCGGGACTAGCGGGGAGCTCCTACAATGAGCAGTTCTTC. It is translated as CASSAGLAGSSYNEQFF. The variable domain in full, with the rest retrieved from reference TRBV9 and TRBJ2-1, is DSGVTQTPKHLITATGQRVTLRCSPRSGDLSVYWYQQSLDQGLQFLIQYYNGEERAKGNILERFSAQQFPDLHSELNLSSLELGDSALYFCASSAGLAGSSYNEQFFGPGTRLTVL.

This rearrangement joins TRBV2 to TRBJ1-2; 7 bases map to TRBD1. This CDR3 spans 15 amino acids. V dropped 6 bases and J dropped 3; count of bases not matched to a gene: 10. Per germline, CDR1 SNHLY and CDR2 FYNNEI. CDR3 sequence: CASRAWTGADYGYTF. The CDR3, as DNA: TGTGCCAGCAGGGCCTGGACAGGCGCTGACTATGGCTACACCTTC.

V usage is TRBV2 and J usage is TRBJ2-7, with 10 nucleotides matching TRBD1. Germline CDR1 reads SNHLY; CDR2 reads FYNNEI. V was clipped by 3 bases and J by 3 bases; unmatched bases: 5. CDR3 size: 15 residues. In DNA, the CDR3 is TGTGCCAGCAGTGATGGGACAGGGGAAGGCTACGAGCAGTACTTC. This translates into CASSDGTGEGYEQYF. Supplemented by reference TRBV2 and TRBJ2-7, the full variable domain reads EPEVTQTPSHQVTQMGQEVILRCVPISNHLYFYWYRQILGQKVEFLVSFYNNEISEKSEIFDDQFSVERPDGSNFTLKIRSTKLEDSAMYFCASSDGTGEGYEQYFGPGTRLTVT.

This clone was detected a few times. The genes are TRBV7-9 and TRBJ2-5, with D hard to call. The CDR3 consists of 14 residues. Trimming took off 4 bases at V and 5 bases at J, with 14 bases between the two ends. CDR1 is SEHNR, CDR2 FQNEAQ, per germline (reference sequence). This CDR3 is CASSSTRDGETQYF. The CDR3 DNA is TGTGCCAGCAGCTCAACCAGAGACGGGGAGACCCAGTACTTC.

CDR3 protein: CASSRSEQGSPLHF. CDR3 sequence (DNA): TGTGCCAGCAGCCGAAGCGAACAGGGTTCACCCCTCCACTTT. V usage is TRBV7-9 and J usage is TRBJ1-6; D is perhaps TRBD1 (6 bases). In germline, CDR1 is SEHNR, CDR2 FQNEAQ (reference sequence). V lost 5 bases and J lost 9, with 14 bases in between. The CDR3 loop spans 14 amino acids. The full variable domain, with the rest looked up from reference TRBV7-9 and TRBJ1-6, is DTGVSQNPRHKITKRGQNVTFRCDPISEHNRLYWYRQTLGQGPEFLTYFQNEAQLEKSRLLSDRFSAERPKGSFSTLEIQRTEQGDSAMYLCASSRSEQGSPLHFGNGTRLTVT.

Here the CDR3 reads CASSPSGLAFSEQFF. The CDR3 DNA reads as TGTGCCAGCAGCCCCTCGGGACTAGCGTTCAGTGAGCAGTTCTTC. This sequence joins TRBV9 and TRBJ2-1; 10 positions match TRBD2. Germline V gene data show CDR1 as SGDLS and CDR2 as YYNGEE. CDR3 length: 15 residues. J lost 9 bases, V lost 4 bases, and 10 bases had no gene match.